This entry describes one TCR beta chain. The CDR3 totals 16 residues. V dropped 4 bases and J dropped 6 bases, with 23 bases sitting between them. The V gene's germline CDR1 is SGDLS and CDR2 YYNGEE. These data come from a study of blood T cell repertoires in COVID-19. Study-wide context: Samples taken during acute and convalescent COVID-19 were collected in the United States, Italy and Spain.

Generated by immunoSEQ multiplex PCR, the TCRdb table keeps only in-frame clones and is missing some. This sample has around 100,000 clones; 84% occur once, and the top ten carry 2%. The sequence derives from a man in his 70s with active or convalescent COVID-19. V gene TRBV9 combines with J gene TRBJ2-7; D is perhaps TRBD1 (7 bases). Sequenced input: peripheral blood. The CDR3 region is CASSPPPRRGPAEQYF. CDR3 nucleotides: TGTGCCAGCAGCCCACCCCCACGGAGGGGGCCGGCCGAGCAGTACTTC.